The clone carrying this TCR beta chain was counted only a few times. This record belongs to a study of blood T cell repertoires in COVID-19. Study in general: Samples of COVID-19 (acute and convalescent) were obtained from the United States, Italy and Spain. PBMCs, B-cell-depleted T cells, or T cells provided the cDNA or gDNA that made up the material.

Source study methods: Reference gene primer amplification yielded estimated nucleated cell counts. Profiled with immunoSEQ multiplex PCR; TCRdb holds only in-frame clones, not every one. Clone size and V and J calls were adopted from that table, with D and trimming inferred from the DNA. The sample includes 74,000 or so clones, 88% of them seen just once. The clonotype comes from a human donor in a cohort sampled during active COVID-19. The material sequenced was peripheral blood.

CDR3 region: CASTRTTFYGYTF. The CDR3 DNA reads as TGTGCCAGCACCAGGACAACCTTTTATGGCTACACCTTC. The chain uses TRBV6-5 and TRBJ1-2, with D maybe TRBD1 (5 bases). The CDR3 contains 13 residues. V lost 7 bases and J 5 bases, leaving 14 bases between the germline ends. Germline values: CDR1 MNHEY, CDR2 SVGAGI.